This entry lists 8 T cell receptor beta chains sequenced from one sample in a study of blood T cell repertoires in COVID-19. Clones were read by immunoSEQ multiplex PCR, and TCRdb kept only the in-frame ones, dropping some. Of about 190,000 clones listed, nearly 85% are singletons. Sample: peripheral blood. All receptors come from a woman in her thirties with acute or convalescent COVID-19.

J is TRBJ1-5 and V is TRBV7-9; 8 bases are a match to TRBD1. Germline values: CDR1 SEHNR, CDR2 FQNEAQ (reference sequence). Trimming cost V 6 bases and J 3 bases; bases outside gene matches: 4. This CDR3 is built from 14 residues. CDR3 protein: CASRKQGDNQPQHF. The CDR3, as DNA: TGTGCCAGCAGAAAACAGGGGGACAATCAGCCCCAGCATTTT.

This clone was detected a few times. The chain carries TRBV28 and TRBJ1-5; D is unclear. In germline, CDR1 is MDHEN, CDR2 SYDVKM. V dropped 5 bases and J dropped 4 bases, with 6 bases sitting between them. The CDR3 totals 12 residues. This CDR3 is CASSPRNQPQHF. For the CDR3, the DNA is TGTGCCAGCAGTCCCAGAAATCAGCCCCAGCATTTT.

The chain links TRBV27 to TRBJ2-1, with D uncertain. Germline V gene sequence: CDR1 MNHEY, CDR2 SMNVEV (reference sequence). CDR3 length: 16 residues. The ends were cut back, 5 bases at V and 5 bases at J, with 19 bases in the middle. DNA of the CDR3: TGTGCCAGCAGTCCTCCAGCGAAGTGGTTTGACAATGAGCAGTTCTTC. The encoded protein is CASSPPAKWFDNEQFF.

The gene calls are TRBV28 and TRBJ1-4; 11 bases line up with TRBD1. The CDR3 has 15 residues. J gave up 7 bases and V 7 bases, and 8 bases lay outside the gene matches. CDR1 and CDR2 (germline): MDHEN, SYDVKM. This CDR3 is CASTTYGTGGEKLFF. The CDR3, as DNA: TGTGCCAGCACTACCTATGGGACAGGGGGTGAAAAACTGTTTTTT. Combining the CDR3 with reference TRBV28 and TRBJ1-4 gives the whole variable domain DVKVTQSSRYLVKRTGEKVFLECVQDMDHENMFWYRQDPGLGLRLIYFSYDVKMKEKGDIPEGYSVSREKKERFSLILESASTNQTSMYLCASTTYGTGGEKLFFGSGTQLSVL.

This chain joins TRBV6-2 or TRBV6-3 and TRBJ2-2; D is perhaps TRBD2 (7 bases). The CDR3 contains 17 residues. Trimming took 2 bases from V and 4 from J, leaving 17 bases between them. Per germline, CDR1 MNHEY and CDR2 SVGEGT. The CDR3 nucleotides are TGTGCCAGCAGTTACGCGGCTGGCGGGGGCGGCACCGGGGAGCTGTTTTTT. Its translation is CASSYAAGGGGTGELFF.

The chain employs TRBV4-1 and TRBJ1-5; D possibly corresponds to TRBD1 (5 bases). Trimming pared 2 bases from V and 4 bases from J, leaving 15 bases between. The CDR3 length is 16 residues. Germline values: CDR1 MGHRA, CDR2 YSYEKL. CDR3: CASSQPLDSGNQPQHF. In nucleotides, the CDR3 is TGCGCCAGCAGCCAACCACTAGACAGCGGGAATCAGCCCCAGCATTTT.

This clone was seen a handful of times. The CDR3, as DNA: TGTGCCTGGAGTGTTTGGGAGGACCTCTACGAGCAGTACTTC. Protein sequence: CAWSVWEDLYEQYF. The V and J genes are TRBV30 and TRBJ2-7; the D gene is possibly TRBD2 (6 bases). CDR3 size: 14 residues. V was trimmed by 0 bases and J by 3 bases, leaving 12 bases between them. The germline gives CDR1 GTSNPN, CDR2 SVGIG (reference sequence).

V is TRBV27 and J is TRBJ1-5; D is perhaps TRBD1 (5 bases). The CDR3 has 15 amino acids. Trimming removed 6 bases at V and 7 bases at J, with 19 bases between. Germline values: CDR1 MNHEY, CDR2 SMNVEV (reference sequence). CDR3 region: CASRPGGGGWQPQHF. The CDR3 bases are TGTGCCAGCAGGCCTGGGGGGGGTGGGTGGCAGCCCCAGCATTTT.